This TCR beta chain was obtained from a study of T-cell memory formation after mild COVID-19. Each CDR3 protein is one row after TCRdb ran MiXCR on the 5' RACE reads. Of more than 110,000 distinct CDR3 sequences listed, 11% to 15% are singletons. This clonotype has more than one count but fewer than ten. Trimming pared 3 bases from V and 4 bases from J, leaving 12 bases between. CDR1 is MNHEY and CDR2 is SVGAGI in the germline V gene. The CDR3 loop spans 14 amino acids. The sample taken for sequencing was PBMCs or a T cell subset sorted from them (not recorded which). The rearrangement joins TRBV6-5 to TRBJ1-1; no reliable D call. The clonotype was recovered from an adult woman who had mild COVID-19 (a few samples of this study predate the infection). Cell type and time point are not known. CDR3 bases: TGTGCCAGCAGTTATAGGGTATTGGGCACTGAAGCTTTCTTT. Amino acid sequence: CASSYRVLGTEAFF.